What follows are 15 T cell receptor beta chains derived from one specimen sequenced in a study of CD8+CD57+ T cells in acquired aplastic anemia. Using genomic DNA as the template, TCR beta VDJ and CDR3 profiling was carried out. TCRdb re-called the reads with MiXCR, one entry per CDR3 protein. The sample comprises about 68,000 distinct CDR3 sequences, around half of which are singletons, and around 8.8% rests with the top ten. The sample consisted of sorted CD4+, CD8+, or CD8+CD57+ T cells (not recorded which) from PBMCs. The receptors originated from a human donor in good health, serving as a control.

The chain recombines TRBV11-2 with TRBJ1-4; TRBD1 aligns across 9 bases. Trimming cost V 5 bases and J 8 bases; bases outside gene matches: 15. The CDR3 loop spans 17 amino acids. The germline gives CDR1 SGHAT, CDR2 FQNNGV. CDR3 protein: CASSRTGTGRRGEKLFF. The CDR3 coding sequence is TGTGCCAGCAGCCGGACCGGGACAGGGCGAAGGGGGGAAAAACTGTTTTTT.

The chain combines TRBV9 with TRBJ2-7, with 7 positions matching TRBD1. The CDR3 covers 13 residues. V lost 4 bases and J lost 3; bases outside the gene matches: 4. Germline V lookup: CDR1 SGDLS, CDR2 YYNGEE. The CDR3 DNA reads TGTGCCAGCAGCTTCAACAGGGGCTACGAGCAGTACTTC. Translated: CASSFNRGYEQYF.

The chain is built from TRBV7-3 and TRBJ2-2, with unresolved D. The germline V gene has CDR1 SGHTA and CDR2 FQGTGA. Trimming shortened V by 5 bases and J by 1 base, and 8 bases separated the two germline ends. There are 14 residues in the CDR3. The CDR3 loop reads CASSATVNTGELFF. CDR3 nucleotide sequence: TGTGCCAGCAGCGCCACAGTGAACACCGGGGAGCTGTTTTTT.

This clonotype was counted ten times or more. The rearrangement links TRBV11-2 to TRBJ2-7; no clear D gene. The V end lost 0 bases, the J end lost 1 base, and 13 bases lay between the germline ends. CDR1 and CDR2 (germline): SGHAT, FQNNGV. The CDR3 spans 16 residues. The CDR3 here is CASSLDRHNPSYEQYF. The CDR3 nucleotides read TGTGCCAGCAGCTTAGACAGGCACAACCCATCCTACGAGCAGTACTTC.

This rearrangement joins TRBV7-9 to TRBJ1-3; no firm D call. The germline gives CDR1 SEHNR, CDR2 FQNEAQ (reference sequence). The CDR3 covers 12 residues. Trimming cost V 8 bases and J 0 bases, with 5 bases left between them. The CDR3 here is CASLSSGNTIYF. In DNA, the CDR3 is TGTGCCAGCCTTAGCTCTGGAAACACCATATATTTT.

The genes are TRBV29-1 and TRBJ2-7; D remains unclear. Germline CDR1 reads SQVTM; CDR2 reads ANQGSEA. Between the trimmed V and J ends, which lost 4 bases and 3 bases, there was a span of 7 bases. This CDR3 has 11 residues. The CDR3 spells CSVGDNYEQYF. The CDR3 DNA sequence: TGCAGCGTTGGCGACAACTACGAGCAGTACTTC.

The gene calls are TRBV7-2 and TRBJ1-2; D ambiguous. V was trimmed by 1 base and J by 4 bases, leaving 10 bases between them. Per the germline V gene, CDR1 is SGHTA and CDR2 is FQGNSA. The CDR3 runs to 14 residues. The CDR3 is CASSLGPKLYGYTF. CDR3 DNA sequence: TGTGCCAGCAGCTTAGGGCCGAAGCTCTATGGCTACACCTTC.

This clonotype has a single count. A much more abundant neighbour one base away suggests this may be a read error. The rearrangement joins TRBV4-2 to TRBJ2-7; 9 bases are a match to TRBD2. The J call may be faulty, since TRBJ2-1 better matches the DNA end. Germline V gene data show CDR1 as LGHNA and CDR2 as YNFKEQ. This CDR3 spans 16 amino acids. The CDR3 loop reads CASGQGPLAGWNEQFF. Here the CDR3 DNA reads TGTGCCAGCGGCCAAGGGCCGCTAGCGGGGTGGAATGAGCAGTTCTTC.

This clonotype was detected once. With a much larger clone just one base away, this may be a read error. The chain employs TRBV27 and TRBJ1-5; 7 nucleotides align to TRBD1. CDR3 length: 16 amino acids. Germline loops: CDR1 MNHEY, CDR2 SMNVEV (reference sequence). DNA for the CDR3: TGTGCCACCAGTTTATCCCCACCACAGGGGAATCAGCCCCAGCATTTT. Translating it yields CATSLSPPQGNQPQHF.

Many counts were recorded for this clonotype. This chain connects TRBV5-1 to TRBJ2-7, with D possibly matching TRBD2 (5 bases). V lost 2 bases, J lost 3 bases, and 6 bases lay in between. Germline CDR1 is SGHRS and CDR2 is YFSETQ. The CDR3 covers 12 residues. CDR3 nucleotides: TGCGCCAGCAGCTTAGGAGGCTACGAGCAGTACTTC. Its translation: CASSLGGYEQYF.

As for this clonotype: The junction differs from germline at one of its ends, possibly a read error. The chain combines TRBV30 with TRBJ2-5; no clear D. The germline V gene has CDR1 GTSNPN and CDR2 SVGIG (reference sequence). The CDR3 sequence is 15 residues long. The CDR3: CTWSVLSRQLETQYF. Written as DNA, the CDR3 is TGTACCTGGAGTGTTTTGTCGAGGCAGTTGGAGACCCAGTACTTC. Drawing the rest from reference TRBV30 and TRBJ2-5, the complete variable domain is SQTIHQWPATLVQPVGSPLSLECTVEGTSNPNLYWYRQAAGRGLQLLFYSVGIGQISSEVPQNLSASRPQDRQFILSSKKLLLSDSGFYLCTWSVLSRQLETQYFGPGTRLLVL.

This clonotype was observed at least ten times. The rearrangement links TRBV9 to TRBJ2-3; D may be TRBD2 (5 bases). CDR3 length: 15 residues. The germline gives CDR1 SGDLS, CDR2 YYNGEE. V dropped 1 base and J dropped 2 bases, with 11 bases sitting between them. For the CDR3, the DNA is TGTGCCAGCAGCGTAAGCGCGGGCAACACAGATACGCAGTATTTT. It yields the protein CASSVSAGNTDTQYF. Together with reference TRBV9 and TRBJ2-3, the CDR3 gives the full variable domain: DSGVTQTPKHLITATGQRVTLRCSPRSGDLSVYWYQQSLDQGLQFLIQYYNGEERAKGNILERFSAQQFPDLHSELNLSSLELGDSALYFCASSVSAGNTDTQYFGPGTRLTVL.

For this clonotype: A read error may account for a junction end that differs from germline. The rearrangement joins TRBV5-6 to TRBJ1-2; 8 nucleotides agree with TRBD1. Germline V gene sequence: CDR1 SGHDT, CDR2 YYEEEE. CDR3 length equals 12 residues. CDR3 sequence (DNA): TGTGCCAGCAGCTCGACAGGGGATGGCTACATCTTC. This sequence encodes CASSSTGDGYIF.

This clonotype has a handful of counts. This chain links TRBV6-1 with TRBJ1-2, with 7 bases that match TRBD1. Trimming removed 0 bases from V and 5 bases from J; junction bases left unmatched: 3. Germline loops: CDR1 MNHNS, CDR2 SASEGT. The CDR3 is made up of 14 amino acids. The CDR3 sequence: CASSEAGTEYGYTF. The CDR3 bases are TGTGCCAGCAGTGAAGCCGGGACAGAGTATGGCTACACCTTC.

V is TRBV7-7 and J is TRBJ2-7; D is perhaps TRBD1 or TRBD2 (6 bases each). Trimming stripped 4 bases from V and 6 bases from J, with 13 bases between. Germline-derived CDR1 and CDR2 are SSHAT and FNYEAQ (reference sequence). The CDR3 spans 13 residues. The CDR3 sequence is CASSSVGGSEQYF. CDR3 DNA sequence: TGTGCCAGCAGCTCCGTCGGGGGCTCCGAGCAGTACTTC.